This paragraph covers one TCR beta chain sequence. As yet, its antigen is unknown. The PCR made use of 60 Vbeta and 13 Jbeta primers. The method was immunoSEQ multiplex PCR; TCRdb's version includes in-frame clones alone and lacks a portion of them. The data hold approximately 86,000 clones, with approximately 81% observed a single time. The CDR3 covers 14 residues. CDR1 is SGDLS and CDR2 is YYNGEE in the germline V gene. V was pared by 4 bases and J by 0 bases, with 9 bases between. This entry comes from a study of cytomegalovirus exposure and HLA in healthy donors. Study conclusions and caveats: Among immune exposure information, only CMV serostatus was available. Many donors shared some public TCRs, even though most TCR sequences were rare.

Sequenced material: PBMCs. The chain links TRBV9 to TRBJ2-3; D gene ambiguous. This clonotype was sampled from a man aged 35 to 55 in good health and CMV-seropositive. CDR3 residues: CASSFNPSTDTQYF. The CDR3 bases are TGTGCCAGCAGCTTTAATCCTAGCACAGATACGCAGTATTTT.